The TCR beta chain described here comes from a study of blood T cells in healthy people across ages. The CDR3 covers 17 residues. Germline V gene lookup returns CDR1 MNHEY and CDR2 SVGEGT. V gave up 0 bases and J gave up 1 base; unmatched junction bases: 5. To note about this clonotype: Its specificity is not known.

Peripheral blood, roughly 11 milliliters per donor, was collected. Study results and caveats: Reliance upon unsorted PBMCs precluded definitive naive versus antigen-experienced comparison.

A sample-barcoded 5' primer and a J-beta primer mix were used in a second PCR of about 7 to 12 cycles. TCRdb re-called the 5' RACE reads with MiXCR, one entry per CDR3 protein. The sample includes 1.4 million or so distinct CDR3 sequences, approximately 42% of them seen just once. The TCR was taken from a woman between 18 and 30 years old in good health. The sample taken for sequencing was blood. The rearrangement joins TRBV6-2 or TRBV6-3 to TRBJ2-3; 9 bases are a match to TRBD2. The CDR3 is CASSYSKSGGRTDTQYF. The CDR3 DNA sequence: TGTGCCAGCAGTTACTCGAAAAGCGGGGGGCGCACAGATACGCAGTATTTT.